A single sample is the source of the 16 T cell receptor beta chains below, sequenced in a study of T-cell memory formation after mild COVID-19. TCRdb used MiXCR to reprocess the 5' RACE reads, holding one entry per CDR3 protein. The data contain 400,000 or so distinct CDR3 sequences, roughly 20% of them singletons. Sequenced material: PBMCs or a T cell subset sorted from them (not recorded which). These receptor sequences come from an adult woman who had mild COVID-19 (a few samples of this study predate the infection). Cell type and time point are not known.

This rearrangement joins TRBV7-2 to TRBJ1-5; TRBD1 matches at 7 bases. The CDR3 has 15 amino acids. CDR1 is SGHTA and CDR2 is FQGNSA in the germline V gene. Germline trimming cut 1 base from V and 7 bases from J; bases unmatched to any gene: 7. CDR3 DNA sequence: TGTGCCAGCAGCTTAGGAGACAGGGTTAGACAGCCCCAGCATTTT. Protein sequence: CASSLGDRVRQPQHF.

This clonotype was detected a few times. The rearrangement uses TRBV6-2 or TRBV6-3 and TRBJ2-7, with 7 bases fitting TRBD2. The CDR3 runs to 15 residues. Trimming at V came to 6 bases and at J to 5 bases, leaving 13 bases not matched to a gene. In germline, CDR1 is MNHEY, CDR2 SVGEGT. The CDR3 loop is CASRPPGSGTHEQYF. The CDR3 DNA follows: TGTGCCAGCAGACCTCCAGGGAGCGGGACCCACGAGCAGTACTTC.

This clonotype was seen only a few times. J is TRBJ1-6 and V is TRBV20-1; D is unresolved. Trimming cost V 3 bases and J 4 bases, with 10 bases left between them. Per germline, CDR1 DFQATT and CDR2 SNEGSKA (reference sequence). This CDR3 spans 14 amino acids. CDR3 region: CSASAGLYNSPLHF. CDR3 sequence (DNA): TGCAGTGCTAGCGCTGGACTTTATAATTCACCCCTCCACTTT.

The CDR3 DNA follows: TGTGCCAGCAGCGCCTTACAGGGGGATGGCTACACCTTC. Translating gives CASSALQGDGYTF. The chain recombines TRBV9 with TRBJ1-2, with TRBD1 matching 8 bases. The CDR3 consists of 13 residues. Germline values: CDR1 SGDLS, CDR2 YYNGEE. V shed 3 bases, J shed 6 bases, and the junction held 4 bases outside the gene matches.

The V call is TRBV5-6, the J call TRBJ1-1; D gene ambiguous. Per germline, CDR1 SGHDT and CDR2 YYEEEE. V lost 3 bases, J lost 5 bases, and 14 bases lay in between. The length of the CDR3 is 14 residues. DNA for the CDR3: TGTGCCAGCAGCTACGGACGGGCGCGGACTGAAGCTTTCTTT. This encodes CASSYGRARTEAFF.

This clonotype was picked up a small number of times. The genes are TRBV7-3 and TRBJ1-2; TRBD1 agrees at 10 bases. The CDR3 loop spans 15 amino acids. J was trimmed by 4 bases and V by 7 bases; bases with no gene match: 9. CDR1 and CDR2 (germline): SGHTA, FQGTGA. The CDR3 loop is CASTPGTGDSYGYTF. In nucleotides, the CDR3 is TGTGCCAGCACCCCCGGGACAGGGGATTCCTATGGCTACACCTTC.

Only a few counts were recorded for this clonotype. The chain is built from TRBV19 and TRBJ1-1, with TRBD1 as a possible D gene (5 bases). This CDR3 has 14 residues. V was shortened by 5 bases and J by 5 bases, with 15 bases between the two germline ends. CDR1 is LNHDA and CDR2 is SQIVND in the germline V gene (reference sequence). This CDR3 is CASSLSSGGTEAFF. Written as DNA, the CDR3 is TGTGCCAGTAGTCTCTCAAGCGGGGGGACTGAAGCTTTCTTT.

This clonotype was detected only a few times. The DNA of the CDR3 is TGTGCCAGCAGCTTGGATCCCGGGCAGACCAGCTATGGCTACACCTTC. Protein: CASSLDPGQTSYGYTF. The V call is TRBV5-5, the J call TRBJ1-2; no reliable D call. The CDR3 has 16 residues. The germline V gene encodes CDR1 SGHKS and CDR2 YYEKEE (reference sequence). Trimming removed 0 bases from V and 4 bases from J, with 16 bases in between. Drawing the rest from reference TRBV5-5 and TRBJ1-2, the complete variable domain is DAGVTQSPTHLIKTRGQQVTLRCSPISGHKSVSWYQQVLGQGPQFIFQYYEKEERGRGNFPDRFSARQFPNYSSELNVNALLLGDSALYLCASSLDPGQTSYGYTFGSGTRLTVV.

This clonotype was picked up a small number of times. The chain has TRBV7-2 and TRBJ2-7; 11 bases map to TRBD2. Germline V gene sequence: CDR1 SGHTA, CDR2 FQGNSA. The CDR3 runs 16 residues. The V segment lost 5 bases and the J segment 3 bases; nucleotides outside the gene matches: 9. The CDR3 bases are TGTGCCAGCAGCCTGGAGGGGACTAGCGGTATCTACGAGCAGTACTTC. Amino acids: CASSLEGTSGIYEQYF. Full variable domain (rest looked up from reference TRBV7-2 and TRBJ2-7): GAGVSQSPSNKVTEKGKDVELRCDPISGHTALYWYRQSLGQGLEFLIYFQGNSAPDKSGLPSDRFSAERTGGSVSTLTIQRTQQEDSAVYLCASSLEGTSGIYEQYFGPGTRLTVT.

The sample holds a few counts of this clonotype. The V gene is TRBV9, the J gene TRBJ2-2; D is perhaps TRBD1 (5 bases). The CDR3 spans 15 residues. CDR1 and CDR2 (germline): SGDLS, YYNGEE. V lost 0 bases and J 3 bases, leaving 9 bases between the germline ends. DNA of the CDR3: TGTGCCAGCAGCGTAGGGGGCAGGGACACCGGGGAGCTGTTTTTT. This translates into CASSVGGRDTGELFF.

The V and J genes are TRBV15 and TRBJ2-1; tentative D call: TRBD2 (6 bases). The V gene's germline CDR1 is LNHNV and CDR2 YYDKDF (reference sequence). Trimming removed 0 bases at V and 8 bases at J, with 8 bases between. The CDR3 runs to 13 residues. For the CDR3, the DNA is TGTGCCACCAGCAGAGAAGGGGAGGATGAGCAGTTCTTC. Protein sequence: CATSREGEDEQFF.

This clonotype was seen more than once but under ten times. This chain uses TRBV9 with TRBJ2-3; D is unresolved. This CDR3 region has 15 residues. Trimming removed 0 bases from V and 8 bases from J, with 16 bases in between. Germline assignment: CDR1 SGDLS and CDR2 YYNGEE. In DNA form, the CDR3 reads TGTGCCAGCAGCGTAGCGCCCTGGGCCCCCGGTACGCAGTATTTT. This encodes CASSVAPWAPGTQYF. Using reference TRBV9 and TRBJ2-3 for the parts outside the CDR3, the full variable domain is DSGVTQTPKHLITATGQRVTLRCSPRSGDLSVYWYQQSLDQGLQFLIQYYNGEERAKGNILERFSAQQFPDLHSELNLSSLELGDSALYFCASSVAPWAPGTQYFGPGTRLTVL.

The J gene is TRBJ1-2, the V gene TRBV4-1, with D possibly matching TRBD1 (5 bases). There are 16 residues in the CDR3. V lost 0 bases to trimming and J lost 5 bases, with 16 bases between them. The V gene's germline CDR1 is MGHRA and CDR2 YSYEKL. CDR3 region: CASSQDSGLFLYGYTF. Here the CDR3 DNA reads TGCGCCAGCAGCCAAGATTCGGGGCTTTTCCTTTATGGCTACACCTTC.

This clonotype has a handful of counts. The chain uses TRBV4-1 and TRBJ1-5; D ambiguous. The CDR3 spans 15 residues. V was shortened by 0 bases and J by 6 bases, with 12 bases between the two germline ends. CDR1 and CDR2 (germline): MGHRA, YSYEKL. This chain's CDR3 is CASSQEALRSQPQHF. The DNA for the CDR3 is TGCGCCAGCAGCCAAGAGGCTTTACGTAGTCAGCCCCAGCATTTT.

The chain couples TRBV3-1 to TRBJ1-1, with D possibly matching TRBD1 (5 bases). The V gene lost 4 bases and the J gene lost 0 bases, with 18 bases spanning the gap. Germline V gives CDR1 LGHDT, CDR2 YNNKEL (reference sequence). The CDR3 totals 17 residues. The CDR3 region is CASSREGGDYLNTEAFF. CDR3 in DNA: TGTGCCAGCAGCCGGGAGGGAGGGGATTATTTGAACACTGAAGCTTTCTTT.

This sequence joins TRBV20-1 and TRBJ2-2; perhaps TRBD1 as D (8 bases). There are 16 residues in the CDR3. The germline gives CDR1 DFQATT, CDR2 SNEGSKA (reference sequence). Trimming stripped 0 bases from V and 5 bases from J, with 16 bases between. The CDR3: CSARDRTGRGTGELFF. In DNA, the CDR3 is TGCAGTGCTAGAGATCGGACAGGGAGGGGGACCGGGGAGCTGTTTTTT.